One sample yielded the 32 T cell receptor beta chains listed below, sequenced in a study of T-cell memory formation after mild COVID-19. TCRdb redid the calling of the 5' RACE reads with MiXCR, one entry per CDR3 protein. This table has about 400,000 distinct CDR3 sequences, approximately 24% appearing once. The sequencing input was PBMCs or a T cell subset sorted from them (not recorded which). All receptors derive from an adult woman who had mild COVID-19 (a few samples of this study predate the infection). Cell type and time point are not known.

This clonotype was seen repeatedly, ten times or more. Written as DNA, the CDR3 is TGTGCCAGCATTTCAAAGCCGGGACAGGAATCCTACGAGCAGTACTTC. Protein: CASISKPGQESYEQYF. This chain connects TRBV6-1 to TRBJ2-7, with 8 bases lining up with TRBD1. Looked up from germline, CDR1 is MNHNS and CDR2 is SASEGT. The CDR3 contains 16 residues. Trimming removed 7 bases from V and 1 base from J; junction bases left unmatched: 12.

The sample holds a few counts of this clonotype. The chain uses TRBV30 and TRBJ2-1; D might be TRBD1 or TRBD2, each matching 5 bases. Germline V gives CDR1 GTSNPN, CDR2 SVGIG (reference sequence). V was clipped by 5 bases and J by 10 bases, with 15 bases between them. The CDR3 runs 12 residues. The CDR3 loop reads CAWGLGTKEQFF. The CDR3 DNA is TGTGCCTGGGGCCTCGGGACCAAAGAGCAGTTCTTC. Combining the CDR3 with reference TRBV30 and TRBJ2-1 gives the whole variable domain SQTIHQWPATLVQPVGSPLSLECTVEGTSNPNLYWYRQAAGRGLQLLFYSVGIGQISSEVPQNLSASRPQDRQFILSSKKLLLSDSGFYLCAWGLGTKEQFFGPGTRLTVL.

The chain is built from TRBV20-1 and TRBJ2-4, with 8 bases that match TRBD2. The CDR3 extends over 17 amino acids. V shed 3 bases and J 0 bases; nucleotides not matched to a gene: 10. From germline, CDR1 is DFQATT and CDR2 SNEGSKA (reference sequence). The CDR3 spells CSASEAGGTLAKNIQYF. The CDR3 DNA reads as TGCAGTGCTAGCGAGGCGGGGGGAACCCTAGCCAAAAACATTCAGTACTTC.

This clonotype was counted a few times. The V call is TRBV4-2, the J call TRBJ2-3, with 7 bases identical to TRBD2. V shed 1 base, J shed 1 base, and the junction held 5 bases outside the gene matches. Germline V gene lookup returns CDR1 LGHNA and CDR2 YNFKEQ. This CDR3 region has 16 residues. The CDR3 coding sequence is TGTGCCAGCAGCCAAGTGGGTGCGGGGGGCACAGATACGCAGTATTTT. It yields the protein CASSQVGAGGTDTQYF.

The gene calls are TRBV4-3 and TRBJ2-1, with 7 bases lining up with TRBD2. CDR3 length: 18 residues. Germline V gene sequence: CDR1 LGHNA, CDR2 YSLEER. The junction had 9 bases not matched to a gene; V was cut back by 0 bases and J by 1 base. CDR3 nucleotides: TGCGCCAGCAGCCAAGACGTCGGGAGGAGTATTTCCTACAATGAGCAGTTCTTC. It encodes CASSQDVGRSISYNEQFF.

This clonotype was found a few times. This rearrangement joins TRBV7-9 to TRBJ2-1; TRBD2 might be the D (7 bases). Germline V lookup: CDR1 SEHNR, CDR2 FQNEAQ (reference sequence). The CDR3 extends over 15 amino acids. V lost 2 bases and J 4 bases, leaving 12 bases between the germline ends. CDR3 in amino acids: CASSLRGAGYNEQFF. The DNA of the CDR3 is TGTGCCAGCAGCTTACGGGGGGCCGGGTACAATGAGCAGTTCTTC.

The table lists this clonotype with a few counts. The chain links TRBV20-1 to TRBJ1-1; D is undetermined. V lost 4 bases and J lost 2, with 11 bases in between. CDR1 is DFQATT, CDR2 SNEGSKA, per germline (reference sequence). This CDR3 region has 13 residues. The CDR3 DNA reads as TGCAGTGCTAACAAAGACTCAAACACTGAAGCTTTCTTT. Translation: CSANKDSNTEAFF.

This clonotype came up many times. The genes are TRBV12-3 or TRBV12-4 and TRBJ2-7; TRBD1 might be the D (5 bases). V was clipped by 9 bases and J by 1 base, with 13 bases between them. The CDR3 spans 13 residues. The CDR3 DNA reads TGTGCCAGTAGTCCAGGGTTGTCCTACGAGCAGTACTTC. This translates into CASSPGLSYEQYF.

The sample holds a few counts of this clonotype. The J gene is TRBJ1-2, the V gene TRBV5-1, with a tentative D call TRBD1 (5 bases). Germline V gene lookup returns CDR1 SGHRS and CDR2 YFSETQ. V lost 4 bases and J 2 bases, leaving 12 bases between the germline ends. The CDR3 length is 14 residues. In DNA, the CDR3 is TGCGCCAGCAGCGGGACCCCGAGGAACTATGGCTACACCTTC. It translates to CASSGTPRNYGYTF.

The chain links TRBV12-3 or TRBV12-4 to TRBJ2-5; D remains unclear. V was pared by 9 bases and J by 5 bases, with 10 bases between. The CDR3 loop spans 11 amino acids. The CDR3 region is CASGPRETQYF. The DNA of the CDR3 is TGTGCCAGTGGGCCCAGGGAGACCCAGTACTTC.

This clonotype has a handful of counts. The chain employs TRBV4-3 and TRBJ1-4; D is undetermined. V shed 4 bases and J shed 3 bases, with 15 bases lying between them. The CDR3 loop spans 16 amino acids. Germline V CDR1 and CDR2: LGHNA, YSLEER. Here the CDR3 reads CASSPKISTSNEKLFF. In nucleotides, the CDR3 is TGCGCCAGCAGCCCGAAAATATCCACATCTAATGAAAAACTGTTTTTT.

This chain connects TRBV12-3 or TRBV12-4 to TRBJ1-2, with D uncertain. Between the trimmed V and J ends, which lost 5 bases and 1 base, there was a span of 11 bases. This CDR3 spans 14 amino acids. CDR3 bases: TGTGCCAGCAGTCTCCCTCGGGGTAACTATGGCTACACCTTC. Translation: CASSLPRGNYGYTF.

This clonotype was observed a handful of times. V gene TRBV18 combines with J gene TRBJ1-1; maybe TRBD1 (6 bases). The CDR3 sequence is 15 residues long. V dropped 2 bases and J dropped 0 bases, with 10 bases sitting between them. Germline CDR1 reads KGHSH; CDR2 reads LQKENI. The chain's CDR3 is CASSPAQGMNTEAFF. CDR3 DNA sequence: TGTGCCAGCTCACCAGCCCAGGGGATGAACACTGAAGCTTTCTTT.

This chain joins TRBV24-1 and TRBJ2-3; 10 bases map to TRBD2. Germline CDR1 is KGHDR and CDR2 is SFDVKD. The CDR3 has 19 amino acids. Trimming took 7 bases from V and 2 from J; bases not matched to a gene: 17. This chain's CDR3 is CATRMPGLAPNLVTDTQYF. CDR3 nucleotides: TGTGCCACCAGAATGCCGGGACTAGCGCCCAATCTAGTCACAGATACGCAGTATTTT.

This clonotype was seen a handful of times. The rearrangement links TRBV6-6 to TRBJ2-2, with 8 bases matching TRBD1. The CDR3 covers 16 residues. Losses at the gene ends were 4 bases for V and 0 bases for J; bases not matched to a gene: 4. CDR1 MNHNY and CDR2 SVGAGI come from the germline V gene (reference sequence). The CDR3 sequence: CASSFPQGANTGELFF. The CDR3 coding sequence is TGTGCCAGCAGTTTCCCACAGGGGGCGAACACCGGGGAGCTGTTTTTT.

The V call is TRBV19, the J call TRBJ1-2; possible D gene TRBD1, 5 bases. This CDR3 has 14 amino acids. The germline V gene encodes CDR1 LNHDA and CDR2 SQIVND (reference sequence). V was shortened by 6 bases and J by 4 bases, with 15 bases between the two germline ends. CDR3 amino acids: CASSLTRESYGYTF. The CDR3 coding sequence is TGTGCCAGTAGCTTAACCAGGGAATCCTATGGCTACACCTTC. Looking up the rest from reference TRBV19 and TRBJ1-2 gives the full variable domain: DGGITQSPKYLFRKEGQNVTLSCEQNLNHDAMYWYRQDPGQGLRLIYYSQIVNDFQKGDIAEGYSVSREKKESFPLTVTSAQKNPTAFYLCASSLTRESYGYTFGSGTRLTVV.

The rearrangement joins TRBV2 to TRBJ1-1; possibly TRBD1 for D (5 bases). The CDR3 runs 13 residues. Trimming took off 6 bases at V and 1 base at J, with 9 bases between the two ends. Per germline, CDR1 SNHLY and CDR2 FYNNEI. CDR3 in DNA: TGTGCCAGCAGGGGACTTAAGAACACTGAAGCTTTCTTT. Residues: CASRGLKNTEAFF.

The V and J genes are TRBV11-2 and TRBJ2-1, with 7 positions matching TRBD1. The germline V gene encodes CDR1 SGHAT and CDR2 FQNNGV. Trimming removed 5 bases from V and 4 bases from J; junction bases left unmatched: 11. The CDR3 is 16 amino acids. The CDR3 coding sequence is TGTGCCAGCAGCCCTGGCGCCGGGACAGCATACAATGAGCAGTTCTTC. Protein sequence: CASSPGAGTAYNEQFF.

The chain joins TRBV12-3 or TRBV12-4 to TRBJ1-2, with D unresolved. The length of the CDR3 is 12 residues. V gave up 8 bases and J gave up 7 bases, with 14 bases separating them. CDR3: CASYHWRIGYTF. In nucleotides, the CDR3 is TGTGCCAGCTACCATTGGCGGATTGGCTACACCTTC.

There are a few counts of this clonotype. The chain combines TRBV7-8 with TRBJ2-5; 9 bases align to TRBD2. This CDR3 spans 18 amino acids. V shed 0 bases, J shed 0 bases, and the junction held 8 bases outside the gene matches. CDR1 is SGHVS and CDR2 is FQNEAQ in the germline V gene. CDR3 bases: TGTGCCAGCAGCTTAGCGGTTAGACTAGCGGCCTACCAAGAGACCCAGTACTTC. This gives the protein CASSLAVRLAAYQETQYF.

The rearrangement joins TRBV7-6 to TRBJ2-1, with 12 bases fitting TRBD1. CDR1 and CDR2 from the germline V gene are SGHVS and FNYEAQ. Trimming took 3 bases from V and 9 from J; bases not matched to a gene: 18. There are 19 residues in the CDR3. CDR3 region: CASSFVPTAGTGGAGEQFF. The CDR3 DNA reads TGTGCCAGCAGCTTCGTCCCAACGGCCGGGACAGGGGGCGCGGGTGAGCAGTTCTTC.

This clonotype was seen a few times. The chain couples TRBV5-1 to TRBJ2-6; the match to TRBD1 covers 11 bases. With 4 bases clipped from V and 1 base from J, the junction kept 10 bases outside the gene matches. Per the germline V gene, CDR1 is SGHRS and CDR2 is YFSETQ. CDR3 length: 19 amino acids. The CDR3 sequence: CASSRIPGQGVSGANVLTF. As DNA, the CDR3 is TGCGCCAGCAGCCGAATTCCGGGACAGGGGGTGTCTGGGGCCAACGTCCTGACTTTC.

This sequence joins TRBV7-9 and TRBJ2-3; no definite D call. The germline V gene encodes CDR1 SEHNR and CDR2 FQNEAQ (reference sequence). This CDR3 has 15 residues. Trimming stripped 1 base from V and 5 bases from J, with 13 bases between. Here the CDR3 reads CASSLGRTPKDTQYF. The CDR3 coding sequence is TGTGCCAGCAGCTTAGGAAGGACCCCAAAAGATACGCAGTATTTT.

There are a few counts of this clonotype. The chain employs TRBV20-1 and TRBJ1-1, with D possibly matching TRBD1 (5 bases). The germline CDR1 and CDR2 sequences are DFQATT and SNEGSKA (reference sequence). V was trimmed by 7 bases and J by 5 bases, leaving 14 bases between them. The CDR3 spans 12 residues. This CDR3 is CSVLDTLTEAFF. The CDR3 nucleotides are TGCAGTGTATTGGACACTCTTACTGAAGCTTTCTTT.

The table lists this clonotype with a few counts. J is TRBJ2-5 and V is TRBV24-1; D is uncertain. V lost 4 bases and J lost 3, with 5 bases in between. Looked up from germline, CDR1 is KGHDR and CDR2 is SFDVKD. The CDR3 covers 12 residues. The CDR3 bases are TGTGCCACCAGTGACCTGAAAGAGACCCAGTACTTC. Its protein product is CATSDLKETQYF.

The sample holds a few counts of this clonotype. The CDR3 sequence: CASSKPGPGDEQFF. CDR3 nucleotides: TGCGCCAGCAGCAAACCGGGCCCAGGCGATGAGCAGTTCTTC. V and J are TRBV5-1 and TRBJ2-1; D gene unclear. Germline CDR1 reads SGHRS; CDR2 reads YFSETQ. CDR3 length: 14 amino acids. V dropped 4 bases and J dropped 8 bases, with 16 bases sitting between them. Looking up the rest from reference TRBV5-1 and TRBJ2-1 gives the full variable domain: KAGVTQTPRYLIKTRGQQVTLSCSPISGHRSVSWYQQTPGQGLQFLFEYFSETQRNKGNFPGRFSGRQFSNSRSEMNVSTLELGDSALYLCASSKPGPGDEQFFGPGTRLTVL.

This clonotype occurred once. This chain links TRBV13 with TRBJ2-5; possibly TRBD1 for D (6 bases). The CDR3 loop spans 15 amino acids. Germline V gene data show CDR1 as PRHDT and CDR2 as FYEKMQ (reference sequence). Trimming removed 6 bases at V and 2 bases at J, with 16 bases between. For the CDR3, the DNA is TGTGCCAGCAGTAGGAAGGGGGATGGGCAAGAGACCCAGTACTTC. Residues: CASSRKGDGQETQYF.

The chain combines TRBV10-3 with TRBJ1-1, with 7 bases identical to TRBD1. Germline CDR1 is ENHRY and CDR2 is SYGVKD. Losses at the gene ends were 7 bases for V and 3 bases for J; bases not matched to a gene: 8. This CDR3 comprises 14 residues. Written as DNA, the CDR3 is TGTGCCATCAATTCAATGGGACAGTACACTGAAGCTTTCTTT. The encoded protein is CAINSMGQYTEAFF.

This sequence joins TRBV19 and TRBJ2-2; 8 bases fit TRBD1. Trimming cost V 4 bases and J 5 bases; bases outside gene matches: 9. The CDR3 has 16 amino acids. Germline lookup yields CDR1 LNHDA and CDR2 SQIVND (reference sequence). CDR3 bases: TGTGCCAGTAGTACCGGGACAGGTCGCGGGACCGGGGAGCTGTTTTTT. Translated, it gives CASSTGTGRGTGELFF.

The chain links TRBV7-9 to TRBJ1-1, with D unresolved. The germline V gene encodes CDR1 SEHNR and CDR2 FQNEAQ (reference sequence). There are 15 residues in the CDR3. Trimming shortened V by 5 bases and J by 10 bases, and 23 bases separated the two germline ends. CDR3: CASSPSGGLMAGAFF. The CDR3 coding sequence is TGTGCCAGCAGCCCGAGCGGCGGTCTGATGGCTGGAGCTTTCTTT.

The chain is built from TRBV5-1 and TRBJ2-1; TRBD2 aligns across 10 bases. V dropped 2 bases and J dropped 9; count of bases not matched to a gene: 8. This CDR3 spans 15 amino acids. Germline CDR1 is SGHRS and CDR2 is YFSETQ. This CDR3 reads CASSFRAGGPTEQFF. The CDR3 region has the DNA TGCGCCAGCAGCTTCCGAGCGGGAGGGCCAACTGAGCAGTTCTTC.

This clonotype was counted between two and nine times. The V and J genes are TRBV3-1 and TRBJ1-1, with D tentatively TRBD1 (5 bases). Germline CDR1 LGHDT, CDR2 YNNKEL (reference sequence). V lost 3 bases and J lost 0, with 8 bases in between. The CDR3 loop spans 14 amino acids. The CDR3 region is CASSQGLMNTEAFF. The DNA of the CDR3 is TGTGCCAGCAGCCAGGGACTGATGAACACTGAAGCTTTCTTT.